The sequence of this T cell receptor (beta chain) was determined in a study of beta chain features in type 1 diabetes. Broader study findings: Researchers report that Type 1 diabetes patients had moderately but significantly shorter TCRB CDR3s across all four CD4+ subsets.

Per the germline V gene, CDR1 is GTSNPN and CDR2 is SVGIG (reference sequence). The CDR3 consists of 15 residues. The authors reverse transcribed all of the isolated RNA, so sequencing captured expressed TCRB transcripts. Sequencing was performed with immunoSEQ multiplex PCR; in TCRdb, only in-frame clones are kept and a portion is missing. The sample gives 100,000 to 150,000 clones, approximately 15% of which show up once; 2.6% is in the top ten. On this clone: Its matching antigen is unknown.

This TCR was recovered from a man between 18 and 35 years old with type 1 diabetes. This chain joins TRBV30 and TRBJ2-5; tentatively, D is TRBD1 (5 bases). The DNA end is a closer match to TRBJ2-7, so the J assignment may be wrong. The sequenced material came from central memory CD4+ T cells from blood. The CDR3 nucleotides are TGTGCCTGGAGTGGGACACTATCTAGCTCCTACGAGCAGTACTTC. Its translation is CAWSGTLSSSYEQYF.